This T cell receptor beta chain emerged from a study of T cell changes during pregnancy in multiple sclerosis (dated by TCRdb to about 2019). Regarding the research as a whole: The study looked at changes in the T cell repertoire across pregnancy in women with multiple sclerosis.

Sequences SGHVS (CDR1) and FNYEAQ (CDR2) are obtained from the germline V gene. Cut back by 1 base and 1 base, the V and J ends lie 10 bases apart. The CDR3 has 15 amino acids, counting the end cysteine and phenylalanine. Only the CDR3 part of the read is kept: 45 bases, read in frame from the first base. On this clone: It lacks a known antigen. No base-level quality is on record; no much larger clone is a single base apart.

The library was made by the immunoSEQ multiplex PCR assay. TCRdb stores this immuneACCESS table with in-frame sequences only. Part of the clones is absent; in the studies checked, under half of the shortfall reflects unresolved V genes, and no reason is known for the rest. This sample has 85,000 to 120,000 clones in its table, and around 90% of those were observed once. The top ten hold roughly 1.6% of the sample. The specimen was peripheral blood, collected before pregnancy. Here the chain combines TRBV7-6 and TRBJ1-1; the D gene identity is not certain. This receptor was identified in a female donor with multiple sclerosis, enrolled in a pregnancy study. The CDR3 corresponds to CASSLGRVGNTEAFF. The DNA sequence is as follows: TGTGCCAGCAGCTTAGGGAGAGTAGGGAACACTGAAGCTTTCTTT. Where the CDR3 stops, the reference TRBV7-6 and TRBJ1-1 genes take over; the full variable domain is GAGVSQSPRYKVTKRGQDVALRCDPISGHVSLYWYRQALGQGPEFLTYFNYEAQQDKSGLPNDRFSAERPEGSISTLTIQRTEQRDSAMYRCASSLGRVGNTEAFFGQGTRLTVV.